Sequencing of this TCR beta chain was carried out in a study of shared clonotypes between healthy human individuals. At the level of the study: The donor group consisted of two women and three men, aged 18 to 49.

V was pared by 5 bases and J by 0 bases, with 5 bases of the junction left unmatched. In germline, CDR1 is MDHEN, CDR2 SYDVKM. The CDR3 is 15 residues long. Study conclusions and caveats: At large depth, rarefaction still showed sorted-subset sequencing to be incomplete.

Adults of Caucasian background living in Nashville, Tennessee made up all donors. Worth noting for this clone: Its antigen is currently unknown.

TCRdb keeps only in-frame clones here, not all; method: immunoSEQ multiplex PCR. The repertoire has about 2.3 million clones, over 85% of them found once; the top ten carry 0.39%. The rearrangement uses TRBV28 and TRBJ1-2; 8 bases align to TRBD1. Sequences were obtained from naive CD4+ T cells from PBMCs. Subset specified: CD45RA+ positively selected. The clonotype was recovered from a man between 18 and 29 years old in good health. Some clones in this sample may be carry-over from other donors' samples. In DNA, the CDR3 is TGTGCCAGCAGTCCTCCGGGACAGGCTAACTATGGCTACACCTTC. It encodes CASSPPGQANYGYTF.